Described below is a single TCR beta chain sequence and its context. This receptor's antigen is unknown. No base qualities exist here, and no much larger clone lies one base off it. This sample was included in a study of cytomegalovirus exposure and HLA in healthy donors (TCRdb year 2017). Study-wide context: An earlier analysis of approximately 640 of the donors reported about 250 Gb of sequence data and 100 million to 140 million unique TCR beta sequences from some 180 million T cells. Roughly 310 gigabases of sequencing data and tens of millions of unique TCR sequences were included in an early release covering about 700 HLA-typed donors. The genetic ancestry cluster associated with self-reported Caucasian donors included around four fifths of the 300 to 450 genotyped donors. The aim of the study was to test whether cataloging public T cell receptors could identify signatures of past pathogen exposure. The study used immunosequencing to profile the T cell repertoires of about 670 subjects and linked those repertoires to cytomegalovirus serostatus. Along with the approximately 700-subject first cohort, a separate validation cohort of over a hundred different subjects was used. To predict cytomegalovirus infection status, the study combined high-throughput TCR immunosequencing, statistical association of individual TCRs with disease status, and machine learning. To study patterns of TCR occurrence, a later analysis re-analyzed previously published TCR beta repertoires from 600 to 750 donors and added high-resolution HLA genotyping. Rather than using new phenotypic data, the later analysis identified candidate immune exposures from TCR beta sequences and from how often those sequences occurred across donors. An earlier analysis of 587 of the donors used high-throughput TCR beta sequencing to judge whether each TCR beta V gene segment behaved as functional or pseudogenic. Donor age, sex, ethnicity and CMV serostatus were collected together with the repertoire data. A later genetic analysis took genome-wide SNP genotypes for 398 of the 666 donors and used that subset as a discovery cohort. Every repertoire in the discovery cohort had been generated on one and the same sequencing platform. HLA typing covered class I and class II loci at four-digit resolution. The number of typed donors differed by locus: 629-630 for A, B, C, DRB1 and DQB1; approximately 520 for DQA1; approximately 600 for DPA1; and about 450 for DPB1. Because of strong linkage in the cohort, a handful of DR-DQ haplotypes were treated as single units for association and clustering. Across about 370 genotyped donors of the cohort, an average of about 220,000 unique TCR beta nucleotide sequences per donor were sequenced, and roughly a sixth of those sequences were non-productive. General conclusions and limits of the study: Because HLA typing was unavailable for some donors at each locus, only the typed subset was used in association tests. The only immune exposure information available for the cohort was CMV serostatus. Several of the top co-occurrence clusters appeared to be linked to parvovirus B19, influenza, CMV and Epstein-Barr virus, according to a later analysis. In a later analysis, some 17,000 TCR beta sequences were associated with specific HLA alleles at a false discovery rate of 0.05. In both the original and validation cohorts, the classifier was reported to diagnose cytomegalovirus status with high specificity and sensitivity. A cluster of highly shared sequence variants was judged likely to represent a technical artifact of the sequencing pipeline. Linkage disequilibrium might explain the correlated functional status among segregating V segments, but an unknown experimental factor could not be ruled out. In a later analysis, TCR association rates were found to vary across HLA loci, with the most associated TCRs seen for DRB1 alleles and the fewest for HLA-C alleles. A later genetic analysis reported fewer N-insertions in productive TCRs among donors in an Asian-associated ancestry cluster than the roughly 620-donor mean. The authors suggested that the approach could potentially be generalized to other disease states and immunological phenotypes. Because counts were too low, seventeen rarely observed V segments, including chromosome 9 orphons, were excluded from the earlier analysis of around 640 of the donors. In a later analysis, most CMV-associated TCR beta chains were found to appear HLA-restricted, with HLA associations seemingly driven largely by CMV exposure. In an earlier analysis of about 540 of the donors, most TCR beta V segments were observed in productive rearrangements about 90% or about 30% of the time, broadly matching IMGT annotations. In a later analysis, HLA-associated TCR beta chains were found to be more clonally expanded and to have lower generation probabilities than equally common non-associated chains. A further reported finding was that TCR beta sequences accurately predicted the HLA-A and HLA-B alleles for most subjects in the first cohort. The cohort was sequenced for TCR beta chains only, and without alpha or paired-chain data the features that could be detected were limited. In vitro tests confirmed that a few of the cytomegalovirus-associated TCR beta chains recognize cytomegalovirus antigens. The study gave a list of under 200 TCR beta chains associated with cytomegalovirus. Strong co-occurrence of HLA alleles, especially DR and DQ, made assigning TCR associations to individual alleles difficult. In a later genetic analysis, a missense DCLRE1C variant was associated with V-gene and J-gene trimming of TCR beta chains, and the association was replicated in an independent cohort. Most TCR sequences were seen in very few donors, while some public TCRs were found in many individuals. Presence/absence analyses assumed roughly uniform sequencing depth across donors, an assumption that may not hold.

The cohort comprised 550 to 700 healthy bone marrow donors. At the time of sampling, every cohort member was nominally healthy, though immune exposures that went unrecorded were likely present. The donor was CMV seropositive and was included in the group of 250 to 300 seropositive cohort members. A peripheral blood sample was provided by each donor, and peripheral blood mononuclear cells were used for TCR beta sequencing. Genomic DNA was extracted from the blood cell samples with the Qiagen DNeasy Blood Extraction Kit. The library was generated by the immunoSEQ multiplex PCR assay. For the multiplex PCR, a mixture combining 60 forward primers for TCR Vbeta segments and 13 reverse primers for TCR Jbeta segments was used. The CDR3 region of rearranged TCR beta genes was amplified from genomic DNA with a multiplex PCR assay. Amplified TCR beta libraries were sequenced as 87-base-pair reads on the Illumina HiSeq System. Under the source paper's analysis protocol: A later analysis counted about 76 million unique TCR beta chains across the 650 to 800 repertoires, and around 12 million of these chains were shared by at least two donors. Raw reads were error-corrected and collapsed into unique sequences by a nearest-neighbor algorithm in which closely related sequences were merged to remove PCR and sequencing errors. To assign V, D and J gene segments, CDR3 sequences were aligned to IMGT reference sequences. Each retained sequence needed at least a six-nucleotide match to both a V gene segment and a J gene segment. Rearrangements were called productive when the CDR3 lacked stop codons and stayed in frame with V and J; all others were non-productive. Following IMGT convention, CDR3 was defined as the stretch from the second conserved V-encoded cysteine up to the conserved J-encoded phenylalanine. In an earlier analysis of just under 600 of the donors, sequences lacking an unambiguous match to a single V gene segment were excluded. An earlier analysis of over 450 of the donors classified V segments as functional when productive rearrangements were above 56.7% and as segregating when the standard deviation between donors was above 5%. To diagnose cytomegalovirus status from the catalog of TCR beta chain sequences, a statistical classification framework was built. A later analysis assigned V and J genes by comparing TCR nucleotide sequences with IMGT/GENE-DB human TR gene sequences. The TCRdist pipeline was used in a later analysis to assign CDR3 sequences and most-parsimonious VDJ recombination scenarios. A later analysis defined each TCR beta chain by its CDR3 amino acid sequence plus V-gene family, and excluded reads lacking a unique V-gene family. In a later analysis, some 600 highly shared, low-generation-probability nucleotide sequences were removed to address suspected cross-contamination and a sequencing artifact. A later analysis calculated a clonal expansion index for each public chain from normalized within-repertoire ranks of inferred template counts. In a later analysis, generation probabilities were computed with a VDJ recombination model fitted to out-of-frame rearrangements, and the resulting probabilities were checked against IGoR. In a later analysis, TCR-TCR, TCR-HLA and TCR-CMV co-occurrence was scored with hypergeometric tests, and a repertoire-size bias correction was applied to TCR pairs. To estimate false discovery rates, a later analysis permuted the HLA or CMV assignments 20 times. A later analysis grouped co-occurring TCRs with DBSCAN, adding TCRdist sequence similarity when clustering within HLA-allele-positive subsets. Repertoires with fewer than 30,000 or more than 120,000 public chains were left out of co-occurrence clustering, as were a handful of repertoires with anomalous nucleotide sharing. TCRdb took over this immuneACCESS table, retaining in-frame rearrangements with V and J assigned. Such tables are incomplete; in checked studies, under half of the missing clones stem from an unresolved V gene, and the remainder is unexplained. Clone size and the V and J calls come from that table; the DNA yielded D and trimming. The sample records 100,000 or so clones, 60% to 85% of which are singletons. The top ten clones comprise approximately 5.3% of the sample.

The clonotype was recovered from a man under 40 in good health and CMV-seropositive. The material sequenced was PBMCs.

The nucleotide sequence reads TGTGCCAGCTCAGTACTAGCGGGAGTAGAGCAGTTCTTC. Translated, it reads CASSVLAGVEQFF. The receptor chain draws on TRBV27 and TRBJ2-1; 11 bases in between match TRBD2. Taken from cysteine to phenylalanine, the CDR3 has 13 residues. The kept DNA is CDR3 alone, 39 bases in frame from the first base. Ends trimmed: V by 8 bases, J by 10 bases; bases unmatched to a gene: 7. CDR1 is given as MNHEY and CDR2 as SMNVEV, both from the germline V gene (reference sequence).